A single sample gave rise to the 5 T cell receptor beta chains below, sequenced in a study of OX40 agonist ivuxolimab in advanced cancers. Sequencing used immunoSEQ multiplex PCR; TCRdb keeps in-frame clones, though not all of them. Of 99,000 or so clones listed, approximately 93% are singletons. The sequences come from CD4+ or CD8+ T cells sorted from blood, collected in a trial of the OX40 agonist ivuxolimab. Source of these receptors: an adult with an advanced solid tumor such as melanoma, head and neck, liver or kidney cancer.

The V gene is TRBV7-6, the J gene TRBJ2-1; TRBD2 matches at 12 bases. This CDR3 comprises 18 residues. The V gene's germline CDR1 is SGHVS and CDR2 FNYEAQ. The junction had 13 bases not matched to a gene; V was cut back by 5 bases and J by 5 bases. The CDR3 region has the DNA TGTGCCAGCAGCCTGACTAGCGGGAGAATCGGGCGGCACAATGAGCAGTTCTTC. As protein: CASSLTSGRIGRHNEQFF.

The CDR3, as DNA: TGTGCTAGTGGTTCTGGACTAGAGGGCACAGATACGCAGTATTTT. Its translation: CASGSGLEGTDTQYF. This chain uses TRBV12-5 with TRBJ2-3; 7 positions match TRBD2. This CDR3 contains 15 residues. V shed 4 bases and J 1 base; nucleotides not matched to a gene: 5. Germline CDR1 LGHNT, CDR2 FRNRAP. Complete variable domain (other parts from reference TRBV12-5 and TRBJ2-3): DARVTQTPRHKVTEMGQEVTMRCQPILGHNTVFWYRQTMMQGLELLAYFRNRAPLDDSGMPKDRFSAEMPDATLATLKIQPSEPRDSAVYFCASGSGLEGTDTQYFGPGTRLTVL.

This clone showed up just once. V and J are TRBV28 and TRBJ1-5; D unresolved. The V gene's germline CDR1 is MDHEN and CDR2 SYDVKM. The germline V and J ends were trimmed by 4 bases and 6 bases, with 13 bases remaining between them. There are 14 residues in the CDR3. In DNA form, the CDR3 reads TGTGCCAGCAGTTCGGCTAGGGTGGTTCAGCCCCAGCATTTT. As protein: CASSSARVVQPQHF.

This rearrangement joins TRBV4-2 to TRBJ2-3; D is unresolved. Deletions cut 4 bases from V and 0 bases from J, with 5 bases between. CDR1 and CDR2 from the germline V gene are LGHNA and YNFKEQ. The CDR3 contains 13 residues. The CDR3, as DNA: TGTGCCAGCAGCCCTACTAGCACAGATACGCAGTATTTT. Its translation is CASSPTSTDTQYF.

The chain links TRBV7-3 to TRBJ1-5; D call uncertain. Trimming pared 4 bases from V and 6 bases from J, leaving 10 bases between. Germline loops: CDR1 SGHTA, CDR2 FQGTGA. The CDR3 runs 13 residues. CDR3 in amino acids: CASSSQSGQPQHF. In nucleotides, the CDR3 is TGTGCCAGCAGCTCCCAGAGTGGTCAGCCCCAGCATTTT.